These T cell receptor beta chains were read from a single sample in a study of shared T cell receptors in the human thymus. Data came from immunoSEQ multiplex PCR; TCRdb stores just in-frame clones and leaves some out. The data hold more than 550,000 clones, with approximately 85% observed a single time. The sample was also reused in another study, on human thymus T cells.

Input material: thymocytes. Source of these receptors: a girl less than two years old with a congenital heart defect. Both conserved end residues are part of each CDR3. The order of the fields is V gene, clone size, D gene, J gene, CDR3 protein, CDR3 DNA. The D gene is left open where the match is weak. Clone size is given for some rows only: seen once, a few or many times, or a class if the clone is expanded.

>TRBV5-1|few|-|TRBJ1-2
CASSLASGGSGDSGYTF
TGCGCCAGCAGCTTGGCCTCGGGGGGATCAGGTGATTCCGGCTACACCTTC
>TRBV28|-|-|TRBJ2-6
CASTAVSPSGANVLTF
TGTGCCAGTACGGCGGTCTCCCCCTCCGGGGCCAACGTCCTGACTTTC
>TRBV4-2|-|TRBD1|TRBJ1-2
CASSQDRLTTGFFPLYGYTF
TGTGCCAGCAGCCAAGATAGGTTGACGACAGGGTTCTTTCCCCTTTATGGCTACACCTTC
>TRBV5-1|-|-|TRBJ1-6
CASSLKPDRLNSPLHF
TGCGCCAGCAGCTTGAAACCCGACAGATTAAATTCCCCCCTCCACTTT
>TRBV19|once|TRBD1|TRBJ1-4
CATTTGQGCEKLFF
TGTGCCACCACTACGGGACAGGGGTGCGAAAAACTGTTTTTT
>TRBV29-1|-|-|TRBJ1-1
CSVKKLIMNTEAFF
TGCAGCGTCAAAAAACTGATCATGAACACTGAAGCTTTCTTT
>TRBV9|-|-|TRBJ2-1
CASSVGRSDNEQFF
TGTGCCAGCAGCGTCGGGAGAAGCGACAATGAGCAGTTCTTC
>TRBV6-4|-|TRBD1|TRBJ2-3
CASSHRDSPTDTQYF
TGTGCCAGCAGTCACCGGGACAGTCCCACAGATACGCAGTATTTT
>TRBV6-1|-|TRBD1|TRBJ1-2
CASSTYTGDLYGYTF
TGTGCCAGCAGTACATACACAGGGGACCTCTATGGCTACACCTTC
>TRBV5-5|-|-|TRBJ2-7
CASSYPPSYTGTYEQYF
TGTGCCAGCAGCTACCCACCATCTTACACGGGAACCTACGAGCAGTACTTC
>TRBV4-3|once|TRBD1|TRBJ2-3
CASSQEGVVDRGLFGTDTQYF
TGCGCCAGCAGCCAAGAGGGGGTTGTGGACAGGGGGCTTTTTGGTACAGATACGCAGTATTTT
>TRBV6-6|-|-|TRBJ2-1
CASRNVLTRPNNEQFF
TGTGCCAGCAGAAACGTCCTGACTAGGCCCAACAATGAGCAGTTCTTC
>TRBV28|-|TRBD1|TRBJ1-1
CASSCRDRANTEAFF
TGTGCCAGCAGTTGCCGGGACAGGGCGAACACTGAAGCTTTCTTT
>TRBV4-3|-|TRBD1|TRBJ1-4
CASSQGRDRGFGENEKLFF
TGCGCCAGCAGCCAGGGCCGGGACAGGGGTTTTGGTGAGAATGAAAAACTGTTTTTT
>TRBV19|few|-|TRBJ1-2
CASSIGGPNNYGYTF
TGTGCCAGTAGTATCGGCGGGCCGAATAACTATGGCTACACCTTC
>TRBV27|-|-|TRBJ1-5
CASRLTGYSNQPQHF
TGTGCCAGCAGGCTTACAGGTTATAGCAATCAGCCCCAGCATTTT
>TRBV28|-|TRBD2|TRBJ2-5
CASQERGKETQYF
TGTGCCAGCCAAGAGCGGGGAAAAGAGACCCAGTACTTC
>TRBV7-2|once|TRBD1|TRBJ1-1
CASSLEGGGNTEAFF
TGTGCCAGCAGCTTAGAAGGGGGCGGGAACACTGAAGCTTTCTTT
>TRBV5-6|-|TRBD1|TRBJ1-2
CASSLVGGQGGSNYGYTF
TGTGCCAGCAGCTTGGTGGGGGGACAGGGTGGATCTAACTATGGCTACACCTTC
>TRBV30|-|-|TRBJ1-6
CAWSATSTASNSPLHF
TGTGCCTGGAGTGCTACATCGACAGCCTCCAATTCACCCCTCCACTTT
>TRBV6-4|-|-|TRBJ1-1
CASSDPPGTPNTEAFF
TGTGCCAGCAGTGATCCACCCGGGACACCGAACACTGAAGCTTTCTTT
>TRBV5-1|-|-|TRBJ1-1
CASSFDRLGTEAFF
TGCGCCAGCAGCTTTGACAGGTTGGGCACTGAAGCTTTCTTT
>TRBV19|-|TRBD1|TRBJ1-5
CASRSQGVYSNQPQHF
TGTGCCAGTAGGAGTCAGGGGGTATATAGCAATCAGCCCCAGCATTTT
>TRBV25-1|-|-|TRBJ1-2
CASSDNLTVAYGYTF
TGTGCCAGCAGTGACAATCTCACAGTTGCCTATGGCTACACCTTC
>TRBV10-3|once|TRBD1|TRBJ2-3
CAITRTGRTDTQYF
TGTGCCATCACTAGGACAGGGCGGACAGATACGCAGTATTTT
>TRBV13|-|TRBD1|TRBJ1-2
CASSFGQGGWEGYTF
TGTGCCAGCAGCTTCGGACAGGGTGGATGGGAAGGCTACACCTTC
>TRBV15|-|-|TRBJ1-1
CATSREPGPGTEAFF
TGTGCCACCAGCAGAGAGCCAGGCCCGGGAACTGAAGCTTTCTTT
>TRBV27|-|-|TRBJ2-7
CASRFINSTYEQYF
TGTGCCAGCAGGTTTATAAACAGCACCTACGAGCAGTACTTC
>TRBV5-1|-|TRBD1|TRBJ1-1
CASSLANRGGPVNTEAFF
TGCGCCAGCAGCTTGGCAAACAGGGGGGGACCCGTGAACACTGAAGCTTTCTTT
>TRBV6-5|-|-|TRBJ2-7
CASSYSSGTAAYEQYF
TGTGCCAGCAGTTACTCTTCCGGGACTGCTGCCTACGAGCAGTACTTC
>TRBV4-3|once|-|TRBJ1-2
CASSQGGGRYGYTF
TGCGCCAGCAGCCAGGGCGGGGGGCGTTATGGCTACACCTTC
>TRBV5-1|-|-|TRBJ2-3
CASSLYPVGTDTQYF
TGCGCCAGCAGCTTATATCCAGTGGGCACAGATACGCAGTATTTT
>TRBV11-2|-|-|TRBJ2-2
CASSFPGRNTGELFF
TGTGCCAGCAGCTTTCCGGGTCGGAACACCGGGGAGCTGTTTTTT
>TRBV28|few|-|TRBJ1-2
CASRPTLIRRYRGYTF
TGTGCCAGCAGACCGACCCTCATCCGCAGGTATAGAGGCTACACCTTC
>TRBV2|-|TRBD2|TRBJ2-5
CASSTSGTSGETQYF
TGTGCCAGCAGCACCTCCGGGACTAGCGGTGAGACCCAGTACTTC
>TRBV7-4|-|-|TRBJ2-1
CASSLPTKRGPPPYNEQFF
TGTGCCAGCAGCTTACCTACGAAAAGGGGCCCCCCGCCCTACAATGAGCAGTTCTTC
>TRBV5-1|-|-|TRBJ2-6
CASSLITPRGPLSGANVLTF
TGCGCCAGCAGCTTGATTACCCCCAGGGGTCCCCTCTCTGGGGCCAACGTCCTGACTTTC
>TRBV4-1|-|TRBD2|TRBJ2-7
CASSQDPASGGYEQYF
TGCGCCAGCAGCCAAGATCCGGCTAGCGGAGGCTACGAGCAGTACTTC
>TRBV14|-|TRBD1|TRBJ1-2
CASSHTGQGSWYPHYYGYTF
TGTGCCAGCAGCCACACCGGACAGGGTTCGTGGTATCCCCATTATTATGGCTACACCTTC
>TRBV18|-|-|TRBJ2-4
CASSQGQGYGNIQYF
TGTGCCAGCTCACAAGGCCAGGGTTACGGAAACATTCAGTACTTC
>TRBV5-1|-|TRBD1|TRBJ1-2
CASRGSGGAGYTF
TGCGCCAGCAGGGGGTCAGGGGGCGCTGGCTACACCTTC
>TRBV7-9|-|-|TRBJ1-1
CASSPQETGSTEAFF
TGTGCCAGCAGCCCCCAGGAGACAGGAAGCACTGAAGCTTTCTTT